This T cell receptor (beta chain) was identified in a study of identical twins. This clonotype was observed a few times. One entry per CDR3 protein results from TCRdb running MiXCR on the 5' RACE reads. The sample holds 450,000 to 500,000 distinct CDR3 sequences, 13% to 15% seen once. Germline lookup yields CDR1 DFQATT and CDR2 SNEGSKA (reference sequence). The V and J ends lost 4 bases and 3 bases, in that order; junction bases with no gene match: 3. The CDR3 covers 13 residues. The same sample was also studied in work on yellow fever vaccine responses in identical twins.

This chain uses TRBV20-1 with TRBJ2-7; 10 nucleotides line up with TRBD2. The sequenced sample was CD4+ T cells sorted from blood. The TCR comes from a woman aged 18-30 years in good health. The CDR3 DNA reads TGCAGTGCTACAGCGGGAGGGGGCTACGAGCAGTACTTC. Translation gives CSATAGGGYEQYF.